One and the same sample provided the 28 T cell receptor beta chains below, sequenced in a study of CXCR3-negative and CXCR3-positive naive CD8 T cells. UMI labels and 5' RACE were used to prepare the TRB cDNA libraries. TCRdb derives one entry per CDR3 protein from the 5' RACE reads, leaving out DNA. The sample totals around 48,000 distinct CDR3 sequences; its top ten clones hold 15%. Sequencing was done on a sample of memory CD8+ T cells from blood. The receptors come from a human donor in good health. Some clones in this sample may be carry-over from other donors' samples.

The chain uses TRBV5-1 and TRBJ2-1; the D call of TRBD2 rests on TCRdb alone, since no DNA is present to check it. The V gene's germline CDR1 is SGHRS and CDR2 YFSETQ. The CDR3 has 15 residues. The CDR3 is CASRLSGLADNEQFF.

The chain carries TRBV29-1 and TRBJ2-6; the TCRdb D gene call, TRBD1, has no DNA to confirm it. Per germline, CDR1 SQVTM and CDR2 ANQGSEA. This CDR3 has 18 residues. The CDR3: CSVEDRRDRLSGANVLTF. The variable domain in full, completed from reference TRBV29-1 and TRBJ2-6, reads SAVISQKPSRDICQRGTSLTIQCQVDSQVTMMFWYRQQPGQSLTLIATANQGSEATYESGFVIDKFPISRPNLTFSTLTVSNMSPEDSSIYLCSVEDRRDRLSGANVLTFGAGSRLTVL.

The CDR3 sequence is CSVENRDRDFYEQYF. This chain joins TRBV29-1 and TRBJ2-7; without DNA, the TCRdb call of TRBD1 cannot be checked. This CDR3 contains 15 residues. Germline loops: CDR1 SQVTM, CDR2 ANQGSEA.

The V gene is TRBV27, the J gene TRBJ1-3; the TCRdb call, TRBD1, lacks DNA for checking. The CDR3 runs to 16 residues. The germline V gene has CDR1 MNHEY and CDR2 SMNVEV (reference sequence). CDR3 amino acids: CASRDSAGDPGNTIYF.

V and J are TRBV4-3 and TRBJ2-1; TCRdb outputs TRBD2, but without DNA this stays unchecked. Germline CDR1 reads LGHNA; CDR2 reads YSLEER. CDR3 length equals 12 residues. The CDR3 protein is CASSQEGDEQFF.

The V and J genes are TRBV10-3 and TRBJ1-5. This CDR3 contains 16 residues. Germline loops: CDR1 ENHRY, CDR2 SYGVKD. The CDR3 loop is CAISDVDGHSNQPQHF.

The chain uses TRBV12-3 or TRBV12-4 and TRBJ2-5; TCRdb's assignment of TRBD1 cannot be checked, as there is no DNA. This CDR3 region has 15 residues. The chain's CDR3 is CASSLGQPSQETQYF.

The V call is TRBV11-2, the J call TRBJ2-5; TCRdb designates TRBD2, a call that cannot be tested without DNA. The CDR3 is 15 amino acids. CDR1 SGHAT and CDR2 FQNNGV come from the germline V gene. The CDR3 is CASSPGGAFRETQYF.

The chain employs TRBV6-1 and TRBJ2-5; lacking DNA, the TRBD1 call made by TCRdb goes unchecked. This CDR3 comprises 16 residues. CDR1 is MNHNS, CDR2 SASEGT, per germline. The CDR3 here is CASSALVGANQETQYF.

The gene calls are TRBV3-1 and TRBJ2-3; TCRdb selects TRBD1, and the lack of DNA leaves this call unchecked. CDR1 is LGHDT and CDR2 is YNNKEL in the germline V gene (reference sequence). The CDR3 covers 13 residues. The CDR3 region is CASSQEGGNTHYF.

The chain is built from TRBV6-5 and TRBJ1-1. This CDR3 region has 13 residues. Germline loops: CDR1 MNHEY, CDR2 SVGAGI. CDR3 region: CASTWTANTEAFF.

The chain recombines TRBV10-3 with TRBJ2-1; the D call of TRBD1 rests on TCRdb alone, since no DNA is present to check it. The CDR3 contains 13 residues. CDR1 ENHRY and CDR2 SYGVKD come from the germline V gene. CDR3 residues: CATSGTGGSEQFF.

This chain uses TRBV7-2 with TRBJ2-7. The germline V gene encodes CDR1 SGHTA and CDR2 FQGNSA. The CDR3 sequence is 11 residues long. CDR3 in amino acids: CASSSNYEQYF.

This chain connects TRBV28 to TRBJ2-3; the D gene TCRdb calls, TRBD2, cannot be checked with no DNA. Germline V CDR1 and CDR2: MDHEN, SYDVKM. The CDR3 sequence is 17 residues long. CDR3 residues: CASSLSRGLAGLDTQYF.

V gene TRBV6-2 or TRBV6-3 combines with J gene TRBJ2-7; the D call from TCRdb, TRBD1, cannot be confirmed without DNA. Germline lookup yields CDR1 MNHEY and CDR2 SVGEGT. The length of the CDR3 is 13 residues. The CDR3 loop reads CANSRTGMGEQYF.

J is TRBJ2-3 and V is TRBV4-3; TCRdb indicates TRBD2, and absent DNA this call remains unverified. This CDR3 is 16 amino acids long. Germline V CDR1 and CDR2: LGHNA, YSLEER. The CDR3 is CASSQLSGVGTDTQYF.

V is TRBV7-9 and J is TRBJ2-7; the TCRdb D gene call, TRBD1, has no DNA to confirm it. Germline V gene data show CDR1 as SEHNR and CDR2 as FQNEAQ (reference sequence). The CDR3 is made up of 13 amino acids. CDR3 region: CASGGTQTYEQYF.

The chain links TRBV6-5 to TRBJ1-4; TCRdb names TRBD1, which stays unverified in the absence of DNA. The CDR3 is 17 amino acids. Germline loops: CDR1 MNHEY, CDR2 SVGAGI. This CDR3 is CASSTFVNRGSNEKLFF.

This chain's CDR3 is CSVVVAGGRETQYF. The chain carries TRBV29-1 and TRBJ2-5; lacking DNA, the TRBD2 call made by TCRdb goes unchecked. Germline V gene lookup returns CDR1 SQVTM and CDR2 ANQGSEA. The CDR3 is 14 amino acids.

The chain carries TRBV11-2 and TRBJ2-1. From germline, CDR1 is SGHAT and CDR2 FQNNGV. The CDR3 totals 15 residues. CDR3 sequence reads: CASSLEGNSYNEQFF.

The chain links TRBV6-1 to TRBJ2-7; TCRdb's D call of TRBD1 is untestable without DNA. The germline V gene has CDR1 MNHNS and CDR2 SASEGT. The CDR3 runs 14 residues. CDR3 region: CASTGQGDYYEQYF.

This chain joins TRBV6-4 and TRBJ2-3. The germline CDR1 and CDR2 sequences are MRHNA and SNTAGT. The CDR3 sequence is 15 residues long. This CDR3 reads CASSGLTGSTDTQYF.

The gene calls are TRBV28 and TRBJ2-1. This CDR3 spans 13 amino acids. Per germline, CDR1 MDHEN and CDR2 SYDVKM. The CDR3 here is CASSLVAYNEQFF.

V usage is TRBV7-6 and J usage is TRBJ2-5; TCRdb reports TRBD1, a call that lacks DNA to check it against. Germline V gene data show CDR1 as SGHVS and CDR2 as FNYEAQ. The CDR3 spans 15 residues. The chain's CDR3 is CASSQTQGLGETQYF.

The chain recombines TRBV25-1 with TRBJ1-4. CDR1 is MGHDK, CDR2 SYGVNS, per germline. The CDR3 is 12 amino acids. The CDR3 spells CASSAQQEKLFF.

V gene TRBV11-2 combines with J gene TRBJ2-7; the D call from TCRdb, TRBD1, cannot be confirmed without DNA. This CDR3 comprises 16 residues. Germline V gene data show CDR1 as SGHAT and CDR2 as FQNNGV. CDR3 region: CASSLVGTTISYEQYF.

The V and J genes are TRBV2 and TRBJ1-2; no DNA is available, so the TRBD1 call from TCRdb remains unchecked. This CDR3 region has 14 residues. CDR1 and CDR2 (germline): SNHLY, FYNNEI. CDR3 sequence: CASSEYVGDYGYTF.

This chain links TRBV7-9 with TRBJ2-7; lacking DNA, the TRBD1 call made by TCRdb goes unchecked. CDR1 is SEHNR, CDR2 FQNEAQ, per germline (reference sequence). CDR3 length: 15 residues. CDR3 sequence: CASSLGETGLEEQYF.